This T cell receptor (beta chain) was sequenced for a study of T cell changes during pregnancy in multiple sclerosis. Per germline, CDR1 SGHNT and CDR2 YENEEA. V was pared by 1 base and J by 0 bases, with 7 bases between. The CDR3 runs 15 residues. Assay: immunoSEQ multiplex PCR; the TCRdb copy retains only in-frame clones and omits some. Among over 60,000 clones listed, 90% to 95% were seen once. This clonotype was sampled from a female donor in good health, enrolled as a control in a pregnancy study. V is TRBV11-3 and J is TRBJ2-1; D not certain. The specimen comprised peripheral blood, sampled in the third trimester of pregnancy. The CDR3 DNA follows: TGTGCCAGCAGCTTAGGGTCGAGCTCCTACAATGAGCAGTTCTTC. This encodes CASSLGSSSYNEQFF.